Included here is one T cell receptor (beta chain) sequence, with context. What it binds is not known. The data belong to a study of shared clonotypes between healthy human individuals. Whole-study results and caveats: Among non-shared clonotypes, generation probabilities were lower than among those shared by all four donors.

Libraries were prepared by immunoSEQ multiplex PCR; TCRdb keeps only in-frame clonotypes and omits some of them. The repertoire holds around 2,000,000 clones, approximately 94% seen once, with approximately 1.2% in the top ten. CDR1 MGHRA and CDR2 YSYEKL come from the germline V gene. Trimming cost V 1 base and J 1 base, with 14 bases left between them. The CDR3 spans 16 residues. The naive CD8 fraction comprised CD45RO-negative cells positively selected for CCR7 and excluded terminally differentiated effector memory CD45RA+ cells. The receptor was derived from a man aged 18-30 years in good health. The sequenced sample was naive CD8+ T cells sorted from blood. The chain couples TRBV4-1 to TRBJ2-7, with D possibly TRBD1 on 5 matching bases. The CDR3 coding sequence is TGCGCCAGCAGCCAAGTCTTCAGGGTTTTTTCCTACGAGCAGTACTTC. Amino acids: CASSQVFRVFSYEQYF.